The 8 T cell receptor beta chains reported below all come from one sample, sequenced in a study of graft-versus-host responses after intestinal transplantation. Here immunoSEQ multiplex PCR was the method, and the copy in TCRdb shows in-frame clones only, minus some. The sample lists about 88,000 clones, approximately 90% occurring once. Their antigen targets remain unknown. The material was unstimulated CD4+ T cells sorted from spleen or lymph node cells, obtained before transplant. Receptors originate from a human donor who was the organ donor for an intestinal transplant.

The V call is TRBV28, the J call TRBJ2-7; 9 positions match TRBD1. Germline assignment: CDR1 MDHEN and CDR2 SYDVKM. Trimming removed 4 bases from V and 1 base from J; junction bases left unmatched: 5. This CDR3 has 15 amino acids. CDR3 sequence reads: CASSSAGTGSYEQYF. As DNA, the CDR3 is TGTGCCAGCAGTTCGGCCGGGACAGGGTCCTACGAGCAGTACTTC.

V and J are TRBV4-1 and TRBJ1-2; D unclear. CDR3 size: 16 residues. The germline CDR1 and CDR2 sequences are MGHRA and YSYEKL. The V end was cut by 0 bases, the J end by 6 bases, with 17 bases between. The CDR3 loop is CASSQDRLGSRDGYTF. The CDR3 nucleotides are TGCGCCAGCAGCCAAGATCGCCTGGGTAGCAGAGATGGCTACACCTTC.

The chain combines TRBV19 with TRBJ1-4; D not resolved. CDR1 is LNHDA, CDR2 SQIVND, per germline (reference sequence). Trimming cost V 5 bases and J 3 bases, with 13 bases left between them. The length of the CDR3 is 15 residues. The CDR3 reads CASSLARRSNEKLFF. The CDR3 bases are TGTGCCAGTAGTCTCGCCAGGCGATCTAATGAAAAACTGTTTTTT.

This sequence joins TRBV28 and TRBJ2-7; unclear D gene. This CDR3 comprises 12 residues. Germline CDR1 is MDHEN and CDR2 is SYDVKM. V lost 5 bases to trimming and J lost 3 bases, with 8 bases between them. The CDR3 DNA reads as TGTGCCAGCAGTCCACAGTACTACGAGCAGTACTTC. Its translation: CASSPQYYEQYF.

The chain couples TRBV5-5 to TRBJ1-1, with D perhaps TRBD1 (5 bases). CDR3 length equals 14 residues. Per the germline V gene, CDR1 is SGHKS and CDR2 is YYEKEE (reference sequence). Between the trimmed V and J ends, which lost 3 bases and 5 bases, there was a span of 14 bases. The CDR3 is CASSSTWGGTEAFF. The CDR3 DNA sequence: TGTGCCAGCAGCTCGACGTGGGGGGGGACTGAAGCTTTCTTT. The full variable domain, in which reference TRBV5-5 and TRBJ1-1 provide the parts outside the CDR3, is DAGVTQSPTHLIKTRGQQVTLRCSPISGHKSVSWYQQVLGQGPQFIFQYYEKEERGRGNFPDRFSARQFPNYSSELNVNALLLGDSALYLCASSSTWGGTEAFFGQGTRLTVV.

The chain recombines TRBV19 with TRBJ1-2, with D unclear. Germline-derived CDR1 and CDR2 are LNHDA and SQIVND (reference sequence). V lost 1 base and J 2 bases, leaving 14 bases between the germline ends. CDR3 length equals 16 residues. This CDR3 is CASSIVGGFGNYGYTF. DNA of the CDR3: TGTGCCAGTAGTATAGTTGGCGGCTTCGGGAACTATGGCTACACCTTC.

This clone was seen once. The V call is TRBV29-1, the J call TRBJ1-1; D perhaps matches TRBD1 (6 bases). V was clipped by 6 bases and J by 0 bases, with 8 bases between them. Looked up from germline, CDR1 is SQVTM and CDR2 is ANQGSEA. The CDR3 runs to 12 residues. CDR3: CSVQGMNTEAFF. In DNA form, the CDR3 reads TGCAGCGTACAGGGAATGAACACTGAAGCTTTCTTT.

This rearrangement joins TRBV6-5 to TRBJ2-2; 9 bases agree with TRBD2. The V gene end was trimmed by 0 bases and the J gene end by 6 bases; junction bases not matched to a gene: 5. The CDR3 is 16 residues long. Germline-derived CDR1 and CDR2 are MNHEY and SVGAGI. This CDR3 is CASSYSLAGSSGELFF. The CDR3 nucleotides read TGTGCCAGCAGTTACTCGCTAGCGGGGAGTTCCGGGGAGCTGTTTTTT.